Listed below are T cell receptor beta chains from one sample, sequenced in a study of breast tumors, draining lymph nodes, adjacent tissues. TCRdb used MiXCR to reprocess the multiplex PCR reads, holding one entry per CDR3 protein. The sample has roughly 80,000 distinct CDR3 sequences, roughly 19% seen once. Sequences were obtained from axillary lymph node tissue. These TCRs come from a female donor with breast cancer. Some clones in this sample may be carry-over from other donors' samples. CDR3s include the opening cysteine and the closing phenylalanine or tryptophan.

J | V | CDR3
TRBJ1-3 | TRBV18 | CASSPAPGTISGNTIYF
TRBJ1-2 | TRBV30 | CAWSEGRGTGNTF
TRBJ1-4 | TRBV24-1 | CATSERGKLFF
TRBJ2-7 | TRBV30 | CAWGPGTGREQYF
TRBJ1-6 | TRBV6-5 | CASSYAHRAGGSPLHF
TRBJ2-3 | TRBV18 | CASSLGAGDTQYF
TRBJ2-3 | TRBV10-1 | CASRYRSSTDTQYF
TRBJ2-7 | TRBV5-4 | CASSLRLGSYEQYF
TRBJ1-2 | TRBV7-2 | CASSFGSGGYTF
TRBJ1-2 | TRBV6-1 | CASSEMASAYGYTF
TRBJ2-5 | TRBV7-2 | CASSLFDGETQYF
TRBJ2-5 | TRBV5-6 | CASSWTRGQGRGETQYF
TRBJ1-1 | TRBV5-1 | CASSPPRANAEAFF
TRBJ2-1 | TRBV20-1 | CSASRSSYNEQFF
TRBJ2-5 | TRBV6-1 | CASSGGRAPMETQYF
TRBJ2-1 | TRBV2 | CASSGQGHNEQFF
TRBJ2-7 | TRBV2 | CASSGTPLAGAWYEQYF
TRBJ1-2 | TRBV2 | CASSVKRNYGYTF
TRBJ2-5 | TRBV20-1 | CSARVPGQGQETQYF
TRBJ2-3 | TRBV20-1 | CSTRGQETERYF
TRBJ2-1 | TRBV5-1 | CASSPGLAGLSYNEQFF
TRBJ2-5 | TRBV18 | CASSPGQGAFETQYF
TRBJ2-3 | TRBV24-1 | CATSDGLAGIDSSTDTQYF
TRBJ2-3 | TRBV11-2 | CASSRVPDTQYF
TRBJ2-3 | TRBV11-3 | CASSPDSLTDTQYF
TRBJ1-2 | TRBV28 | CASRRLGYRAPRYGYTF
TRBJ1-3 | TRBV12-3/TRBV12-4 | CASSLWGNTIYF
TRBJ1-2 | TRBV5-1 | CASSWGTGTLYGYTF
TRBJ2-1 | TRBV20-1 | CSARPGLQINEQFF
TRBJ2-1 | TRBV20-1 | CSASGRAGVNEQFF
TRBJ1-3 | TRBV18 | CASSPSGTGNTIYF
TRBJ2-7 | TRBV19 | CASSMYAGLYEQYF
TRBJ2-5 | TRBV19 | CASSIAAGKGTQYF
TRBJ2-1 | TRBV30 | CAWSVRGSDYNEQFF
TRBJ1-1 | TRBV4-2 | CASSPESRTTNTEAFF
TRBJ2-2 | TRBV5-4 | CASSLGTGRGELFF
TRBJ1-3 | TRBV29-1 | CSVTYGLSGNTIYF
TRBJ2-3 | TRBV3-1 | CASSVQLALSTDTQYF
TRBJ2-7 | TRBV28 | CASSLTTKPYEQYF
TRBJ1-6 | TRBV30 | CAWRGTGGYSPLHF